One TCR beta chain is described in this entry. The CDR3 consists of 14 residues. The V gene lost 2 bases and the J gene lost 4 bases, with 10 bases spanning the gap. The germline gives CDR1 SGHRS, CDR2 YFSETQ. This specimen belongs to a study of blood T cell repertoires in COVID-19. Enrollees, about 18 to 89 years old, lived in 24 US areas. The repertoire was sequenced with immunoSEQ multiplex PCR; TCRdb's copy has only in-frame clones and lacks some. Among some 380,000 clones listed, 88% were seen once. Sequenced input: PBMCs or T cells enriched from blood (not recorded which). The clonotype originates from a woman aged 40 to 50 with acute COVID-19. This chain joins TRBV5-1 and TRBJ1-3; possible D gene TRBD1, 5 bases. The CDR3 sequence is CASSLGVGGNTIYF. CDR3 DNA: TGCGCCAGCAGCTTAGGGGTCGGCGGAAACACCATATATTTT.